The present entry profiles one T cell receptor beta chain with its context. The participants were between roughly 18 and 90 years old and came from about two dozen US areas. Participants' own reports of clinical history determined their cohort assignment. In Cohort 3, a recovered donor had either two negative PCRs, clearance, or symptom resolution. The assay was immunoSEQ multiplex PCR, and TCRdb's table has in-frame clones only and misses some. This sample has hundreds of thousands of clones; 65% to 90% occur once, and the top ten carry 1.5% to 2%. This entry is derived from a study of blood T cell repertoires in COVID-19. The overall study: Acute and convalescent COVID-19 samples came from the United States, Italy and Spain.

The CDR3 is made up of 13 amino acids. J was trimmed by 5 bases and V by 3 bases; bases with no gene match: 0. CDR1 and CDR2 from the germline V gene are KGHSH and LQKENI. The TCR originated in a man between 40 and 49 years old who had recovered from COVID-19. Sequencing was carried out using PBMCs or T cells enriched from blood (not recorded which). The chain recombines TRBV18 with TRBJ1-5; 8 nucleotides line up with TRBD1. The CDR3 DNA sequence: TGTGCCAGCTCACCGGACAGGGATCAGCCCCAGCATTTT. Translated, it gives CASSPDRDQPQHF.